Following are 23 T cell receptor beta chains from one sample sequenced in a study of cytomegalovirus exposure and HLA in healthy donors. PCR involved 60 Vbeta and 13 Jbeta primers. The repertoire was sequenced with immunoSEQ multiplex PCR; TCRdb's copy has only in-frame clones and lacks some. The data show roughly 120,000 clones, under 80% seen once. Sequencing input: PBMCs. All receptors derive from an older woman in good health and CMV-seropositive.

The chain carries TRBV7-2 and TRBJ2-4, with 8 bases that match TRBD1. The junction had 2 bases not matched to a gene; V was cut back by 2 bases and J by 11 bases. Per germline, CDR1 SGHTA and CDR2 FQGNSA. CDR3 length: 12 amino acids. This chain's CDR3 is CASSLQDRVQYF. CDR3 coding DNA: TGTGCCAGCAGCTTACAGGACAGGGTTCAGTACTTC.

The chain is built from TRBV5-1 and TRBJ2-1, with 13 bases aligning to TRBD2. The junction had 7 bases not matched to a gene; V was cut back by 4 bases and J by 3 bases. The CDR3 has 17 residues. Germline V lookup: CDR1 SGHRS, CDR2 YFSETQ. CDR3 region: CASSGGGLAGVYNEQFF. The CDR3 DNA reads as TGCGCCAGCAGCGGTGGAGGACTAGCGGGGGTCTACAATGAGCAGTTCTTC. The full variable domain, its missing parts supplied by reference TRBV5-1 and TRBJ2-1, is KAGVTQTPRYLIKTRGQQVTLSCSPISGHRSVSWYQQTPGQGLQFLFEYFSETQRNKGNFPGRFSGRQFSNSRSEMNVSTLELGDSALYLCASSGGGLAGVYNEQFFGPGTRLTVL.

This clone was seen just once. The chain recombines TRBV7-2 with TRBJ1-5, with 8 bases lining up with TRBD1. The CDR3 loop spans 14 amino acids. V gave up 6 bases and J gave up 3 bases; unmatched junction bases: 4. Germline V CDR1 and CDR2: SGHTA, FQGNSA. DNA of the CDR3: TGTGCCAGCAGACAGACAGGGGACAATCAGCCCCAGCATTTT. This translates into CASRQTGDNQPQHF.

The table lists this clone with a few counts. The CDR3 region is CASSLQGAQDEQYF. The CDR3 coding sequence is TGTGCCAGCAGCTTACAGGGGGCTCAGGACGAGCAGTACTTC. The J gene is TRBJ2-7, the V gene TRBV11-3, with 8 bases aligning to TRBD1. The V and J ends lost 2 bases and 5 bases, in that order; junction bases with no gene match: 5. Germline V gives CDR1 SGHNT, CDR2 YENEEA. This CDR3 has 14 amino acids.

The chain employs TRBV5-1 and TRBJ2-2; TRBD2 aligns across 13 bases. This CDR3 region has 16 residues. Trimming took 2 bases from V and 7 from J; bases not matched to a gene: 5. The V gene's germline CDR1 is SGHRS and CDR2 YFSETQ. The DNA of the CDR3 is TGCGCCAGCAGCTTCACTAGCGGGGGGGCCGACGGGGAGCTGTTTTTT. This translates into CASSFTSGGADGELFF.

The chain employs TRBV13 and TRBJ1-3; no clear D. Between the trimmed V and J ends, which lost 5 bases and 0 bases, there was a span of 11 bases. The V gene's germline CDR1 is PRHDT and CDR2 FYEKMQ (reference sequence). This CDR3 has 15 residues. CDR3: CASSPREYSGNTIYF. The CDR3 nucleotides read TGTGCCAGCAGCCCACGGGAATACTCTGGAAACACCATATATTTT. Together with reference TRBV13 and TRBJ1-3, the CDR3 gives the full variable domain: AAGVIQSPRHLIKEKRETATLKCYPIPRHDTVYWYQQGPGQDPQFLISFYEKMQSDKGSIPDRFSAQQFSDYHSELNMSSLELGDSALYFCASSPREYSGNTIYFGEGSWLTVV.

The chain uses TRBV6-5 and TRBJ1-1; D is unresolved. The CDR3 is 15 amino acids. The V gene's germline CDR1 is MNHEY and CDR2 SVGAGI. V gave up 0 bases and J gave up 0 bases, with 8 bases separating them. CDR3 loop: CASSYSRLLNTEAFF. The CDR3 DNA sequence: TGTGCCAGCAGTTACTCGAGGCTGTTGAACACTGAAGCTTTCTTT.

This clone showed up just a few times. The chain employs TRBV9 and TRBJ2-1; 7 nucleotides align to TRBD2. J lost 8 bases, V lost 1 base, and 9 bases had no gene match. This CDR3 has 15 amino acids. The germline V gene has CDR1 SGDLS and CDR2 YYNGEE. CDR3 residues: CASSVLLGGADEQFF. CDR3 DNA: TGTGCCAGCAGCGTATTGTTGGGAGGGGCTGATGAGCAGTTCTTC.

This clone was seen a single time. The rearrangement uses TRBV27 and TRBJ1-6, with D possibly TRBD1 on 6 matching bases. V lost 4 bases to trimming and J lost 0 bases, with 10 bases between them. This CDR3 contains 16 residues. Per germline, CDR1 MNHEY and CDR2 SMNVEV (reference sequence). CDR3 bases: TGTGCCAGCAGTTGGACAGAGAGCTCCTATAATTCACCCCTCCACTTT. Its translation is CASSWTESSYNSPLHF.

The V call is TRBV12-2, the J call TRBJ1-1. TRBV12-2 has pseudogene status. CDR3 length: 14 amino acids. The CDR3 DNA reads TGTGCAAGTCCGAGGGGGGGGGCGCAGGGTGAAGCTTTCTTT. Residues: CASPRGGAQGEAFF.

The sample holds a few counts of this clone. The genes are TRBV9 and TRBJ2-7; TRBD2 matches at 12 bases. Trimming cost V 0 bases and J 0 bases; bases outside gene matches: 7. This CDR3 is built from 18 residues. Germline V gives CDR1 SGDLS, CDR2 YYNGEE. This CDR3 is CASSVGLAGERSSYEQYF. Here the CDR3 DNA reads TGTGCCAGCAGCGTAGGACTAGCGGGGGAGAGGAGCTCCTACGAGCAGTACTTC.

This chain links TRBV19 with TRBJ2-7; D perhaps matches TRBD2 (6 bases). The length of the CDR3 is 14 residues. Germline V gene lookup returns CDR1 LNHDA and CDR2 SQIVND (reference sequence). The ends were cut back, 5 bases at V and 3 bases at J, with 14 bases in the middle. DNA for the CDR3: TGTGCCAGTAGTCCCCGCCGGGGGAGCTACGAGCAGTACTTC. Protein: CASSPRRGSYEQYF.

The chain is built from TRBV27 and TRBJ2-5; tentatively, D is TRBD1 (6 bases). The J call is doubtful: the DNA matches TRBJ2-7 better. CDR3 length equals 16 residues. Germline V gene data show CDR1 as MNHEY and CDR2 as SMNVEV (reference sequence). CDR3 region: CASSSSGTRISYEQYF. In DNA form, the CDR3 reads TGTGCCAGCAGTTCATCCGGGACACGAATCTCCTACGAGCAGTACTTC.

The gene calls are TRBV5-1 and TRBJ1-2; TRBD1 might be the D (5 bases). The germline gives CDR1 SGHRS, CDR2 YFSETQ. Trimming left V 0 bases short and J 4 bases short, with 10 bases between. This CDR3 has 14 residues. The CDR3 reads CASSLEQAGYGYTF. The CDR3 bases are TGCGCCAGCAGCTTGGAACAGGCAGGCTATGGCTACACCTTC.

This chain uses TRBV7-2 with TRBJ1-5, with D unresolved. This CDR3 spans 14 amino acids. Trimming took 4 bases from V and 5 from J, leaving 12 bases between them. Germline CDR1 and CDR2: SGHTA and FQGNSA. The CDR3 spells CASSSFGSDQPQHF. The CDR3 DNA reads TGTGCCAGCAGCTCATTTGGGAGCGATCAGCCCCAGCATTTT.

The chain couples TRBV6-1 to TRBJ1-1; 9 nucleotides line up with TRBD1. The junction had 7 bases not matched to a gene; V was cut back by 5 bases and J by 3 bases. Germline V gene data show CDR1 as MNHNS and CDR2 as SASEGT. The CDR3 is made up of 15 amino acids. DNA of the CDR3: TGTGCCAGCAGTCCGGACAGGGGTGGGTACACTGAAGCTTTCTTT. It codes for CASSPDRGGYTEAFF.

The V call is TRBV7-3, the J call TRBJ1-1; TRBD1 matches at 7 bases. The CDR3 loop spans 15 amino acids. V dropped 4 bases and J dropped 4; count of bases not matched to a gene: 9. Germline V gene sequence: CDR1 SGHTA, CDR2 FQGTGA. CDR3 sequence reads: CASSSYGQVRTEAFF. The CDR3 bases are TGTGCCAGCAGCTCCTATGGACAGGTGCGCACTGAAGCTTTCTTT.

This clone was detected only once. The rearrangement joins TRBV5-6 to TRBJ2-4; perhaps TRBD2 as D (5 bases). This CDR3 spans 16 amino acids. Per the germline V gene, CDR1 is SGHDT and CDR2 is YYEEEE. V gave up 4 bases and J gave up 0 bases, with 14 bases separating them. The CDR3 loop is CASSLGGPLAKNIQYF. CDR3 DNA sequence: TGTGCCAGCAGCCTGGGCGGGCCACTAGCCAAAAACATTCAGTACTTC.

The chain's CDR3 is CASSHAGLAGTGELFF. CDR3 coding DNA: TGTGCCAGCAGTCACGCCGGACTAGCGGGCACCGGGGAGCTGTTTTTT. The chain joins TRBV7-3 to TRBJ2-2, with TRBD2 matching over 11 bases. The CDR3 totals 16 residues. The ends lost 6 bases at V and 4 bases at J; junction bases unmatched: 7. Germline CDR1 reads SGHTA; CDR2 reads FQGTGA.

This clone was picked up one time. The CDR3 DNA follows: TGTGCCAGCAGGGGGCTGAATGAAAAACTGTTTTTT. It yields the protein CASRGLNEKLFF. The genes are TRBV2 and TRBJ1-4, with TRBD1 as a possible D gene (5 bases). V lost 6 bases and J lost 5, with 7 bases in between. The CDR3 runs 12 residues. Per germline, CDR1 SNHLY and CDR2 FYNNEI.

V and J are TRBV18 and TRBJ1-1, with 8 bases matching TRBD1. From germline, CDR1 is KGHSH and CDR2 LQKENI. The CDR3 totals 16 residues. J was trimmed by 6 bases and V by 3 bases; bases with no gene match: 12. The CDR3 here is CASSPQGAGMNAEAFF. Here the CDR3 DNA reads TGTGCCAGCTCACCTCAGGGGGCAGGGATGAATGCTGAAGCTTTCTTT.

The chain joins TRBV23-1 to TRBJ2-1; 9 nucleotides align to TRBD1. TRBV23-1 is known as an ORF, though its function is uncertain. CDR3 length: 15 residues. The trim removed 2 bases at V and 15 bases at J, leaving 14 bases unmatched. The CDR3 sequence: CASSQPGQGPSGGFF. The CDR3, as DNA: TGCGCCAGCAGTCAACCGGGACAGGGCCCATCAGGAGGGTTCTTC.

The genes are TRBV4-2 and TRBJ2-3, with TRBD2 as a possible D gene (6 bases). From germline, CDR1 is LGHNA and CDR2 YNFKEQ. This CDR3 has 16 residues. Trimming pared 0 bases from V and 3 bases from J, leaving 13 bases between. CDR3 nucleotides: TGTGCCAGCAGCCAAGAGGGGCGGGGTCGGACAGATACGCAGTATTTT. Protein: CASSQEGRGRTDTQYF.